The sequence of this T cell receptor beta chain was determined in a study of patients and donors after allogeneic stem cell transplantation. TCRdb passed the RT-PCR reads through MiXCR, listing each CDR3 protein once. This table holds roughly 960,000 distinct CDR3 sequences, 18% found once. Germline trimming cut 5 bases from V and 4 bases from J; bases unmatched to any gene: 10. The CDR3 length is 15 residues. CDR1 and CDR2 (germline): MNHEY, SMNVEV (reference sequence). This TCR derives from a human donor who was either an allogeneic HSCT recipient or a stem cell or donor lymphocyte infusion donor (not recorded which). It is not recorded whose cells these are; they may come from a transplant donor. This rearrangement joins TRBV27 to TRBJ2-7, with 8 bases aligning to TRBD2. The sample was blood, either unsorted or a sorted T cell fraction (not recorded which). The CDR3 sequence: CASSVATGGFYEQYF. The CDR3 nucleotides read TGTGCCAGCAGTGTCGCTACGGGGGGGTTTTACGAGCAGTACTTC.